Sequencing of this TCR beta chain was carried out in a study of blood T cell repertoires in COVID-19. Overall study: In each case, the material was cDNA or gDNA derived from T cells, B-cell-depleted T cells, or PBMCs.

This CDR3 has 13 amino acids. With 0 bases removed from V and 7 bases from J, the gap between germline ends came to 7 bases. Germline CDR1 and CDR2: LGHDT and YNNKEL (reference sequence). Clones were read by immunoSEQ multiplex PCR, and TCRdb kept only the in-frame ones, dropping some. Of over 100,000 clones listed, 80% to 95% are singletons. Seattle patients were enrolled during active infection and followed longitudinally. This sequence originates from a woman between 50 and 59 years old with COVID-19, enrolled during active disease. The chain joins TRBV3-1 (or the pseudogene TRBV3-2) to TRBJ1-5, with no clear D. Sequencing input: peripheral blood. In DNA form, the CDR3 reads TGTGCCAGCAGCCAAGATGGAGGACAGCCCCAGCATTTT. Its protein is CASSQDGGQPQHF.